These 8 T cell receptor beta chains were all obtained from the same sample, sequenced in a study of T cell responses to AZD1222 COVID-19 vaccine. Using immunoSEQ multiplex PCR, the repertoire was profiled, and TCRdb retains in-frame clones only, with some absent. The sample lists under 150,000 clones; approximately 90% were seen once. The sequenced sample was peripheral blood, obtained 28 days after the second AZD1222 dose. The receptors were sampled from an adult who received the AZD1222 COVID-19 vaccine.

V and J are TRBV6-5 and TRBJ2-7; the match to TRBD1 covers 9 bases. V gave up 8 bases and J gave up 0 bases; unmatched junction bases: 5. CDR1 is MNHEY, CDR2 SVGAGI, per germline. This CDR3 comprises 14 residues. The CDR3 coding sequence is TGTGCCAGCGTCCGGGACAGGGACTCCTACGAGCAGTACTTC. Translation gives CASVRDRDSYEQYF.

The chain has TRBV28 and TRBJ1-5; the D is unclear. The CDR3 has 12 amino acids. V was pared by 8 bases and J by 2 bases, with 7 bases between. Germline V gives CDR1 MDHEN, CDR2 SYDVKM. The CDR3 loop is CASRGGNQPQHF. In DNA, the CDR3 is TGTGCCAGCCGGGGAGGCAATCAGCCCCAGCATTTT.

This rearrangement joins TRBV7-3 to TRBJ2-7, with a tentative D call TRBD1 (5 bases). V lost 5 bases to trimming and J lost 2 bases, with 22 bases between them. The CDR3 is made up of 17 amino acids. Germline V lookup: CDR1 SGHTA, CDR2 FQGTGA. The CDR3 spells CASSTPSTRQITYEQYF. CDR3 sequence (DNA): TGTGCCAGCAGCACCCCGTCGACCAGACAGATAACCTACGAGCAGTACTTC.

This chain connects TRBV28 to TRBJ1-1; D perhaps matches TRBD1 (6 bases). Trimming pared 3 bases from V and 7 bases from J, leaving 15 bases between. Germline loops: CDR1 MDHEN, CDR2 SYDVKM. The CDR3 spans 14 residues. In DNA, the CDR3 is TGTGCCAGCAGTTTGGCAGGGGCCTTTGGTGAAGCTTTCTTT. Protein product: CASSLAGAFGEAFF.

V usage is TRBV28 and J usage is TRBJ1-2; the D is unclear. Germline-derived CDR1 and CDR2 are MDHEN and SYDVKM. The CDR3 is 14 residues long. With 4 bases removed from V and 2 bases from J, the gap between germline ends came to 11 bases. CDR3 nucleotides: TGTGCCAGCAGTTGGAGGGCTTTGAACTATGGCTACACCTTC. Protein: CASSWRALNYGYTF.

This chain links TRBV11-3 with TRBJ2-2; TRBD1 matches at 10 bases. The trim removed 5 bases at V and 3 bases at J, leaving 9 bases unmatched. CDR1 SGHNT and CDR2 YENEEA come from the germline V gene. The CDR3 totals 17 residues. DNA for the CDR3: TGTGCCAGCAGCCCCCCCCGACAGGGGGCCTACACCGGGGAGCTGTTTTTT. Amino acid sequence: CASSPPRQGAYTGELFF.

The CDR3, as DNA: TGTGCCAGCAGCCCCCCCCCAGGGCGGCCTAACTATGGCTACACCTTC. As protein: CASSPPPGRPNYGYTF. The chain joins TRBV13 to TRBJ1-2, with D tentatively TRBD1 (5 bases). The CDR3 spans 16 residues. Trimming left V 5 bases short and J 0 bases short, with 16 bases between. Germline lookup yields CDR1 PRHDT and CDR2 FYEKMQ (reference sequence).

The chain carries TRBV14 and TRBJ2-5; TRBD2 matches at 10 bases. The CDR3 totals 17 residues. Germline assignment: CDR1 SGHDN and CDR2 FVKESK. J was trimmed by 5 bases and V by 1 base; bases with no gene match: 10. CDR3 bases: TGTGCCAGCAGCCAAGGAGCGGGAGGGCCATCCGGGGAGACCCAGTACTTC. Protein product: CASSQGAGGPSGETQYF.